Presented here are 23 T cell receptor beta chains from one specimen sequenced in a study of cytomegalovirus exposure and HLA in healthy donors. The PCR ran on 60 Vbeta and 13 Jbeta primers. The method was immunoSEQ multiplex PCR; TCRdb's version includes in-frame clones alone and lacks a portion of them. This table has tens of thousands of clones, more than 60% appearing once. Sequenced input: PBMCs. The receptors were gathered from a woman in her thirties in good health and CMV-seronegative.

V usage is TRBV9 and J usage is TRBJ2-1; 9 nucleotides agree with TRBD2. Germline loops: CDR1 SGDLS, CDR2 YYNGEE. The CDR3 length is 16 residues. The ends lost 3 bases at V and 7 bases at J; junction bases unmatched: 11. CDR3 nucleotide sequence: TGTGCCAGCAGCGAGATTCTAGCGGGACCAGGGAATGAGCAGTTCTTC. Protein: CASSEILAGPGNEQFF.

Remarks on this clone: Mismatch with germline at one junction end may stem from a read error. The chain combines TRBV7-9 with TRBJ2-2; the match to TRBD1 covers 9 bases. The CDR3 extends over 16 amino acids. Germline-derived CDR1 and CDR2 are SEHNR and FQNEAQ (reference sequence). In DNA, the CDR3 is TGTTCCAGCCGTTACACAGGGGGCCGAAGCACCGGGGAGCTGTTTTTT. Encoded protein: CSSRYTGGRSTGELFF.

The V gene is TRBV19, the J gene TRBJ2-1; 7 bases align to TRBD1. V lost 3 bases to trimming and J lost 10 bases; unmatched junction nucleotides: 12. This CDR3 region has 15 residues. Germline V lookup: CDR1 LNHDA, CDR2 SQIVND (reference sequence). CDR3 nucleotides: TGTGCCAGTAGTATGGGGGCAGGGGGATACTGGGAGCAGTTCTTC. It specifies CASSMGAGGYWEQFF.

This clone was recorded a few times. V and J are TRBV5-5 and TRBJ1-5; 7 nucleotides agree with TRBD1. Germline CDR1 SGHKS, CDR2 YYEKEE (reference sequence). The CDR3 has 17 amino acids. J lost 2 bases, V lost 0 bases, and 8 bases had no gene match. CDR3 sequence: CASSLGQGVGGNQPQHF. The CDR3 DNA reads TGTGCCAGCAGCTTGGGACAGGGTGTTGGGGGCAATCAGCCCCAGCATTTT.

The chain employs TRBV11-2 and TRBJ1-2; 8 positions agree with TRBD1. The CDR3 spans 14 residues. CDR1 is SGHAT, CDR2 FQNNGV, per germline. V trimming: 5 bases; J trimming: 8 bases; junction bases outside the gene matches: 10. The CDR3 loop is CASSPLDREGGYTF. CDR3 coding DNA: TGTGCCAGCAGCCCTCTGGACAGGGAAGGCGGCTACACCTTC.

The chain has TRBV5-1 and TRBJ2-5; 7 bases are a match to TRBD2. The CDR3 loop spans 16 amino acids. After removal of 4 bases from V and 3 bases from J, the junction contained 12 bases not matched to a gene. Germline V gene sequence: CDR1 SGHRS, CDR2 YFSETQ. This CDR3 reads CASSGRRAGWEETQYF. CDR3 DNA: TGCGCCAGCAGCGGGCGAAGAGCGGGATGGGAAGAGACCCAGTACTTC.

This clone has only a few counts. The chain joins TRBV14 to TRBJ2-3, with D perhaps TRBD1 (6 bases). The CDR3 sequence is 14 residues long. Germline V CDR1 and CDR2: SGHDN, FVKESK. V was cut by 1 base and J by 5 bases, with 10 bases left in between. The CDR3 nucleotides read TGTGCCAGCAGCCAAGTTGGGGGCGGAGATACGCAGTATTTT. Protein product: CASSQVGGGDTQYF.

CDR3 DNA sequence: TGTGCCAGCAGTGGGCTCCGGACAGGGCCCTACGAGCAGTACGTC. This codes for CASSGLRTGPYEQYV. V and J are TRBV6-1 and TRBJ2-7, with 8 bases fitting TRBD1. V shed 4 bases and J 2 bases; nucleotides not matched to a gene: 7. Germline CDR1 MNHNS, CDR2 SASEGT. The CDR3 covers 15 residues.

J is TRBJ2-7 and V is TRBV7-9; 8 nucleotides align to TRBD1. Trimming removed 5 bases from V and 2 bases from J; junction bases left unmatched: 8. CDR1 and CDR2 (germline): SEHNR, FQNEAQ (reference sequence). The CDR3 has 15 amino acids. CDR3: CASSPITTGAYEQYF. CDR3 DNA sequence: TGTGCCAGCAGCCCTATCACGACAGGGGCCTACGAGCAGTACTTC.

The chain couples TRBV4-3 to TRBJ2-7; 9 positions agree with TRBD1. The CDR3 runs 16 residues. CDR1 and CDR2 from the germline V gene are LGHNA and YSLEER. V lost 0 bases and J lost 1; bases outside the gene matches: 4. The CDR3 region is CASSQDPGTGSYEQYF. Here the CDR3 DNA reads TGCGCCAGCAGCCAAGACCCCGGGACAGGGTCCTACGAGCAGTACTTC.

V usage is TRBV7-3 and J usage is TRBJ1-1; D may be TRBD1 (6 bases). Trimming shortened V by 1 base and J by 4 bases, and 10 bases separated the two germline ends. The CDR3 length is 14 residues. Germline V gives CDR1 SGHTA, CDR2 FQGTGA. The CDR3 DNA sequence: TGTGCCAGCAGCTTAATTGGGGGCGGCACTGAAGCTTTCTTT. Its protein product is CASSLIGGGTEAFF.

With regard to this clone: The same CDR3 also results from other DNA sequences found in this sample. The rearrangement joins TRBV30 to TRBJ1-1; a possible D gene is TRBD1 (5 bases). Between the trimmed V and J ends, which lost 1 base and 1 base, there was a span of 7 bases. The CDR3 totals 13 residues. Germline V gene lookup returns CDR1 GTSNPN and CDR2 SVGIG (reference sequence). The CDR3 protein is CAWSGQGNTEAFF. In DNA, the CDR3 is TGTGCCTGGAGTGGGCAGGGGAACACTGAAGCTTTCTTT.

V and J are TRBV5-1 and TRBJ1-5; the D gene is possibly TRBD1 (5 bases). V was clipped by 4 bases and J by 0 bases, with 11 bases between them. Looked up from germline, CDR1 is SGHRS and CDR2 is YFSETQ. The CDR3 loop spans 15 amino acids. Written as DNA, the CDR3 is TGCGCCAGCAGCCCCGGGACTCTTAGCAATCAGCCCCAGCATTTT. Residues: CASSPGTLSNQPQHF.

The chain joins TRBV4-3 to TRBJ2-3, with a tentative D call TRBD2 (7 bases). This CDR3 contains 16 residues. With 4 bases removed from V and 2 bases from J, the gap between germline ends came to 16 bases. Germline lookup yields CDR1 LGHNA and CDR2 YSLEER. CDR3 bases: TGCGCCAGCAGCCGCGGCCGGGGGGCTTTCACAGATACGCAGTATTTT. Translated, it gives CASSRGRGAFTDTQYF.

The chain employs TRBV2 and TRBJ2-5; 8 bases are shared with TRBD2. The CDR3 consists of 15 residues. V lost 0 bases to trimming and J lost 5 bases; unmatched junction nucleotides: 5. CDR1 SNHLY and CDR2 FYNNEI come from the germline V gene. The CDR3 DNA follows: TGTGCCAGCAGTGAAGCCTCTAGCGGGTCGGAGACCCAGTACTTC. Its translation is CASSEASSGSETQYF.

V is TRBV12-2 and J is TRBJ2-4; whether TRBD2, the table's D call, matches the DNA was not checked. TRBV12-2 is deemed a pseudogene. The CDR3 consists of 16 residues. The CDR3 DNA reads as TGTGCAAGTCGCTTAGGGACTGAGGTTTCCAAAAACATTCAGTACTTC. Its protein is CASRLGTEVSKNIQYF.

The chain carries TRBV25-1 and TRBJ1-2; 7 nucleotides line up with TRBD1. The CDR3 is made up of 16 amino acids. The ends lost 3 bases at V and 5 bases at J; junction bases unmatched: 12. Germline CDR1 and CDR2: MGHDK and SYGVNS. CDR3 residues: CASSEGQTTVTYGYTF. The CDR3 region has the DNA TGTGCCAGCAGTGAGGGACAGACGACAGTCACATATGGCTACACCTTC.

J is TRBJ2-3 and V is TRBV19, with D perhaps TRBD2 (6 bases). There are 15 residues in the CDR3. V lost 3 bases to trimming and J lost 1 base, with 11 bases between them. Germline lookup yields CDR1 LNHDA and CDR2 SQIVND (reference sequence). CDR3 in DNA: TGTGCCAGTAGTATCTCGGGGGAGGGCACAGATACGCAGTATTTT. Encoded protein: CASSISGEGTDTQYF.

CDR3 sequence reads: CAWSRTGGGYGYTF. In DNA, the CDR3 is TGTGCCTGGAGTCGCACAGGGGGAGGCTATGGCTACACCTTC. The V gene is TRBV30, the J gene TRBJ1-2, with 8 nucleotides matching TRBD1. The CDR3 sequence is 14 residues long. CDR1 and CDR2 (germline): GTSNPN, SVGIG (reference sequence). V lost 2 bases and J lost 4; bases outside the gene matches: 6.

The chain links TRBV14 to TRBJ2-5, with 8 bases that match TRBD1. J lost 2 bases, V lost 2 bases, and 7 bases had no gene match. This CDR3 is built from 16 residues. The V gene's germline CDR1 is SGHDN and CDR2 FVKESK. The CDR3 DNA follows: TGTGCCAGCAGCCAATGGGGACAGGCGCCACAAGAGACCCAGTACTTC. It codes for CASSQWGQAPQETQYF. Based on the CDR3 plus reference TRBV14 and TRBJ2-5, the full variable domain is EAGVTQFPSHSVIEKGQTVTLRCDPISGHDNLYWYRRVMGKEIKFLLHFVKESKQDESGMPNNRFLAERTGGTYSTLKVQPAELEDSGVYFCASSQWGQAPQETQYFGPGTRLLVL.

The chain couples TRBV28 to TRBJ2-1, with D possibly TRBD1 on 7 matching bases. The CDR3 covers 17 residues. Germline V gene lookup returns CDR1 MDHEN and CDR2 SYDVKM. V was trimmed by 6 bases and J by 8 bases, leaving 26 bases between them. This CDR3 is CASRGGPGQHEVDEQFF. The CDR3 DNA reads TGTGCCAGCAGGGGGGGACCGGGACAGCATGAGGTCGATGAGCAGTTCTTC.

This clone was seen only once. CDR3 DNA: TGTGCCAGCAGTTCCGGGACAGGGGCCCATGGCTACACCTTC. Translating gives CASSSGTGAHGYTF. The J gene is TRBJ1-2, the V gene TRBV25-1; the match to TRBD1 covers 10 bases. The CDR3 is made up of 14 amino acids. V was clipped by 5 bases and J by 6 bases; unmatched bases: 6. From germline, CDR1 is MGHDK and CDR2 SYGVNS.

This clone was counted once. The chain carries TRBV6-5 and TRBJ1-2; the D gene is possibly TRBD1 (5 bases). Germline CDR1 MNHEY, CDR2 SVGAGI. This CDR3 is built from 16 residues. Trimming removed 0 bases at V and 0 bases at J, with 11 bases between. The CDR3 nucleotides read TGTGCCAGCAGTTACTCGGCGACAGAGCCTAACTATGGCTACACCTTC. Encoded protein: CASSYSATEPNYGYTF.